A single sample is the source of the 5 T cell receptor beta chains below, sequenced in a study of blood T cell repertoires in COVID-19. Data came from immunoSEQ multiplex PCR; TCRdb stores just in-frame clones and leaves some out. The sample consists of about 410,000 clones, around nine tenths of them appearing once. Material: peripheral blood. These receptors originate from a woman between 35 and 50 years old with COVID-19, enrolled during active disease.

The chain uses TRBV28 and TRBJ2-2; 10 positions agree with TRBD2. V lost 5 bases and J lost 8; bases outside the gene matches: 8. The CDR3 runs to 15 residues. CDR1 and CDR2 (germline): MDHEN, SYDVKM. DNA of the CDR3: TGTGCCAGCAGTCTACCGGGACTAGCGACAGGGGAGCTGTTTTTT. It specifies CASSLPGLATGELFF.

In DNA form, the CDR3 reads TGCGCCAGCAGTCTCAGGGATTTCGGTGAAAAACTGTTTTTT. It translates to CASSLRDFGEKLFF. The chain employs TRBV5-1 and TRBJ1-4, with D perhaps matching TRBD1 (5 bases). V gave up 5 bases and J gave up 7 bases, with 15 bases separating them. CDR3 length: 14 residues. CDR1 is SGHRS, CDR2 YFSETQ, per germline.

CDR3 loop: CASSHPSGTGSNEQFF. The CDR3 DNA is TGCGCCAGCAGCCATCCCTCCGGGACAGGGAGCAATGAGCAGTTCTTC. The rearrangement uses TRBV4-3 and TRBJ2-1; the match to TRBD1 covers 9 bases. The germline CDR1 and CDR2 sequences are LGHNA and YSLEER. The ends lost 3 bases at V and 6 bases at J; junction bases unmatched: 9. This CDR3 is 16 amino acids long.

The rearrangement uses TRBV29-1 and TRBJ2-2; D is perhaps TRBD2 (5 bases). CDR1 and CDR2 (germline): SQVTM, ANQGSEA. Trimming removed 5 bases at V and 1 base at J, with 17 bases between. This CDR3 is 16 amino acids long. The CDR3 nucleotides read TGCAGCGTTTCCTACCCGTTAGGGAGGAACACCGGGGAGCTGTTTTTT. This encodes CSVSYPLGRNTGELFF.

This clone is a singleton in its sample. This rearrangement joins TRBV28 to TRBJ1-1, with D maybe TRBD1 (5 bases). CDR3 length equals 16 residues. Germline loops: CDR1 MDHEN, CDR2 SYDVKM. V was trimmed by 5 bases and J by 0 bases, leaving 16 bases between them. In DNA, the CDR3 is TGTGCCAGCAGTCTGCCGGCCACACAGGTGAACACTGAAGCTTTCTTT. Its protein is CASSLPATQVNTEAFF.